One TCR beta chain is described in this entry. This table comes from immunoSEQ multiplex PCR, and its TCRdb copy is limited to in-frame clones, with some not included. The data hold fewer than 80,000 clones, with around 92% observed a single time. The data stem from a study of T cell changes during pregnancy in multiple sclerosis. Sequenced material: peripheral blood, taken in the third trimester of pregnancy. This TCR came from a female donor in good health, enrolled as a control in a pregnancy study.

Here the CDR3 DNA reads TGTGCCAGTAGTATTGGAGGGGTTAACACTGAAGCTTTCTTT. It yields the protein CASSIGGVNTEAFF. The chain uses TRBV19 and TRBJ1-1; a possible D gene is TRBD1 (5 bases). The CDR3 totals 14 residues. Germline V lookup: CDR1 LNHDA, CDR2 SQIVND (reference sequence). V lost 3 bases and J 2 bases, leaving 10 bases between the germline ends.